The sequence of this TCR beta chain was determined in a study of blood T cells in healthy people across ages. Study observations and caveats: Aged donors had fewer naive CD4+ cells and lower diversity than long-lived donors. CMV status of donors was not determined, possibly confounding expanded clonotype changes.

A second 7 to 11 cycle PCR used barcoded and J-beta primers. TCRdb re-analysed the 5' RACE reads in MiXCR, keeping a single row per CDR3 protein. The sample records about 970,000 distinct CDR3 sequences, approximately 50% being singletons. Losses at the gene ends were 5 bases for V and 7 bases for J; bases not matched to a gene: 10. Germline-derived CDR1 and CDR2 are SGHAT and FQDESV (reference sequence). This CDR3 has 15 residues. A remark on this clonotype: Its matching antigen is unknown.

Sequencing was performed on blood. The receptor was isolated from a woman aged 60-75 years in good health. The V gene is TRBV11-1, the J gene TRBJ2-1; 8 bases line up with TRBD1. For the CDR3, the DNA is TGTGCCAGCAGCCACCGGGACAGGAGTCGGAATGAGCAGTTCTTC. Amino acid sequence: CASSHRDRSRNEQFF.